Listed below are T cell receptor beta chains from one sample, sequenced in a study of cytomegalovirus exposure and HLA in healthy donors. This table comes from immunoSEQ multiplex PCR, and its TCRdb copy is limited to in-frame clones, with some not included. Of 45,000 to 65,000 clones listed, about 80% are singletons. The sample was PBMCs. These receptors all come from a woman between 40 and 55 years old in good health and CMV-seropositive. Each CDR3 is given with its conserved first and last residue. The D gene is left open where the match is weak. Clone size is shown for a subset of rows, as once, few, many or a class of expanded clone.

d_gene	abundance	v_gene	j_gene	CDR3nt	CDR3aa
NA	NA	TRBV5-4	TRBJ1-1	TGTGCCAGCAGCTTTTCGAGGGAGTGGTCTGAAGCTTTCTTT	CASSFSREWSEAFF
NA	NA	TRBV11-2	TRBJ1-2	TGTGCCAGCAGCTTAGTCCAGGTTAACTATGGCTACACCTTC	CASSLVQVNYGYTF
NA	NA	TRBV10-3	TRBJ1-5	TGTGCCATCAGTGCAACCAACAGGGCCAGGGGACAGCCCCAGCATTTT	CAISATNRARGQPQHF
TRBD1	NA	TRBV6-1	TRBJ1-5	TGTGCCACCACCCCCGGGACAGGGGTCCAGCCCCAGCATTTT	CATTPGTGVQPQHF
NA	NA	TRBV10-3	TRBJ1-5	TGTGCCATCAGTCCAGGGGGCAATCAGCCCCAGCATTTT	CAISPGGNQPQHF
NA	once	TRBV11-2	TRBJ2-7	TGTGCCAGCAGACTAGGGGACTTTAGAGGGTACTACTACGAGCAGTACTTC	CASRLGDFRGYYYEQYF
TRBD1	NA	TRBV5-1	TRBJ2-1	TGCGCCAGCAGCGATTACAGGGGAGCGTACAATGAGCAGTTCTTC	CASSDYRGAYNEQFF
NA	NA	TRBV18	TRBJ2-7	TGTGCCAGCTCACCAGTAGACTACGAGCAGTACTTC	CASSPVDYEQYF
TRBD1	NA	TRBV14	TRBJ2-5	TGTGCCAGCAGCCGGATCGGACAGGGAGAGACCCAGTACTTC	CASSRIGQGETQYF
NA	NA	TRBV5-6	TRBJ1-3	TGTGCCAGCTTACCGTGGGGCGCTGGAAACACCATATATTTT	CASLPWGAGNTIYF
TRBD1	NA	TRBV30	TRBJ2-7	TGTGCCTGGACAGGGGGTCCTCTTTCCTACGAGCAGTACTTC	CAWTGGPLSYEQYF
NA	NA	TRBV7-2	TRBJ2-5	TGTGCCAGCAGCTTAAACTACAAGACCCAGTACTTC	CASSLNYKTQYF
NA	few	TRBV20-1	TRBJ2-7	TGCAGTGCTCCAATCGGGGGCGAGCAGTACTTC	CSAPIGGEQYF
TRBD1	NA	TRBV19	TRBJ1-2	TGTGCCAGTAACAGGGTTGGGGGAGGACAGGCCCGACCCGGTTATCCTGCTAACTATGGCTACACCTTC	CASNRVGGGQARPGYPANYGYTF
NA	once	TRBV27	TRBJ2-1	TGTGCCAGCAGTCTTTCTTGGTCGGATGAGCAGTTCTTC	CASSLSWSDEQFF
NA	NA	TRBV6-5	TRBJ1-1	TGTGCCAGCAGTTACTCGATTGGGGCGGGAGGCACTGAAGCTTTCTTT	CASSYSIGAGGTEAFF
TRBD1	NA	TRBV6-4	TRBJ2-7	TGTGCCAGCAGTGACCCTCCCGACAGGGGGACCTACGAGCAGTACTTC	CASSDPPDRGTYEQYF
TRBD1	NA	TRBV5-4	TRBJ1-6	TGTGCCAGCAGCCGAAGACAGGGGACTAATTCACCCCTCCACTTT	CASSRRQGTNSPLHF
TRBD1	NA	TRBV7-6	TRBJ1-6	TGCGCCAGCAGCCCGCCGGGGAACAGGGGAAATTCACCCCTCCACTTT	CASSPPGNRGNSPLHF
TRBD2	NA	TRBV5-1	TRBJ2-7	TGCGCCAGCAGCCCGTCGGGGAGGGGCGAGCAGTACTTC	CASSPSGRGEQYF
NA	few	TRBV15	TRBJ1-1	TGTGCCACCAGCAGAGATCAGGGGTCAGGGACTGAAGCTTTCTTT	CATSRDQGSGTEAFF
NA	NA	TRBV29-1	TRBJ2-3	TGCAGCGTTGACTTCGGGAACCTCGGAACGCAGTATTTT	CSVDFGNLGTQYF
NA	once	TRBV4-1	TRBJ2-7	TGCGCCAGCAGCTATTCCCTAATCTACTCCTACGAGCAGTACTTC	CASSYSLIYSYEQYF
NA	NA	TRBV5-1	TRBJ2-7	TGCGCCAGCAGCTCGCTGGTTGGGCCCTACGAGCAGTACTTC	CASSSLVGPYEQYF
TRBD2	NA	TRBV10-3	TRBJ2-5	TGTGCCATCAGTGATCCCCGGGGGGGCCTTGAAGAGACCCAGTACTTC	CAISDPRGGLEETQYF
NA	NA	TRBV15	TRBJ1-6	TGTGCCACCAGCAGAGATCTGGCCCATAATTCACCCCTCCACTTT	CATSRDLAHNSPLHF
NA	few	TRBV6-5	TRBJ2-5	TGTGCCAGCAGCTCCCTCGGGGGTACGGAGACCCAGTACTTC	CASSSLGGTETQYF
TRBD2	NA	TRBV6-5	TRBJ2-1	TGTGCCAGCAGTTCGGGGGGGGTAAGCTACAATGAGCAGTTCTTC	CASSSGGVSYNEQFF
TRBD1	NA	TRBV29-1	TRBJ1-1	TGCAGCGTTGGGGGACAGGGGTCCGCTGCAGCTTTCTTT	CSVGGQGSAAAFF
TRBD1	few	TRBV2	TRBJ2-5	TGTGCCATACAGGGGATGGAGACCCAGTACTTC	CAIQGMETQYF
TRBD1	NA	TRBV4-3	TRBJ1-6	TGCGCCAGCAGCCAAGAGGGGGGACAGGGGAATTCACCCCTCCACTTT	CASSQEGGQGNSPLHF
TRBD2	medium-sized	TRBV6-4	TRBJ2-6	TGTGCCAGCAGTGAGGCAGGGACTAGTGGGGCCAACGTCCTGACTTTC	CASSEAGTSGANVLTF
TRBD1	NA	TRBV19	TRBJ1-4	TGTGCCAGTAGTTCCGGGACAGGGGGAGAAAAACTGTTTTTT	CASSSGTGGEKLFF
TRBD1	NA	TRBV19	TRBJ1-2	TGTGCCAGTAGTCTGACAGGGAACTATGGCTACACCTTC	CASSLTGNYGYTF
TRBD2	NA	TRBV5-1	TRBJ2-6	TGCGCCAGCAGCTTGCGGGGAGGGGGGGCCAACGTCCTGACTTTC	CASSLRGGGANVLTF
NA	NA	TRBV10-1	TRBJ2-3	TGCGCCAGCAGCCAGCAGGGAACGGGCACAGATACGCAGTATTTT	CASSQQGTGTDTQYF
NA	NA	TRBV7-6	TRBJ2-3	TGTGCCAGCAGCTTAAGCGGCCCAGGATTCAGCGGCCATAGCACAGATACGCAGTATTTT	CASSLSGPGFSGHSTDTQYF
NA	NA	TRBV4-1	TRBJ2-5	TGCGCCAGCAGTTGGAGGGACAGCTCCCGCGAGACCCAGTACTTC	CASSWRDSSRETQYF
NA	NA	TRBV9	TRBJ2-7	TGTGCCAGCAGCGTAGGGTGGGGGACAAATAACTACGAGCAGTACTTC	CASSVGWGTNNYEQYF
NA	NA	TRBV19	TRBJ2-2	TGTGCCAGTACCGTTGGCCCCACGAACACCGGGGAGCTGTTTTTT	CASTVGPTNTGELFF
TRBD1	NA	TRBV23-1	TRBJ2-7	TGCGCCAGCAGTCGACAGGGTGGGCCCTACGAGCAGTACTTC	CASSRQGGPYEQYF
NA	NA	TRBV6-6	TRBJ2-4	TGTGCCAGCAGTTATTACGGAGGAAACATTCAGTACTTC	CASSYYGGNIQYF
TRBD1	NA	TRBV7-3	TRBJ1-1	TGTGCCAGCAGCCACTGGTTCTACAGGGGACCCACTGAAGCTTTCTTT	CASSHWFYRGPTEAFF
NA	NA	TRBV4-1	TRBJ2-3	TGCGCCAGCAGCCAGGGGGCGACGGCAGATACGCAGTATTTT	CASSQGATADTQYF
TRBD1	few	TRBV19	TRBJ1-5	TGTGCCAGTAGCCTACAGGGGAAGGTAAATCAGCCCCAGCATTTT	CASSLQGKVNQPQHF
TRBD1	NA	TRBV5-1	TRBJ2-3	TGCGCCAGCAGCGTATCCCCCGGGACAGGGACAGATACGCAGTATTTT	CASSVSPGTGTDTQYF
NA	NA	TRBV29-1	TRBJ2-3	TGCAGCGTCGCCAGGGGAACCATCACAGATACGCAGTATTTT	CSVARGTITDTQYF
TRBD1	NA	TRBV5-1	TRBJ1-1	TGCGCCAGCAGCCGGACAGGGAGCCTGAACACTGAAGCTTTCTTT	CASSRTGSLNTEAFF